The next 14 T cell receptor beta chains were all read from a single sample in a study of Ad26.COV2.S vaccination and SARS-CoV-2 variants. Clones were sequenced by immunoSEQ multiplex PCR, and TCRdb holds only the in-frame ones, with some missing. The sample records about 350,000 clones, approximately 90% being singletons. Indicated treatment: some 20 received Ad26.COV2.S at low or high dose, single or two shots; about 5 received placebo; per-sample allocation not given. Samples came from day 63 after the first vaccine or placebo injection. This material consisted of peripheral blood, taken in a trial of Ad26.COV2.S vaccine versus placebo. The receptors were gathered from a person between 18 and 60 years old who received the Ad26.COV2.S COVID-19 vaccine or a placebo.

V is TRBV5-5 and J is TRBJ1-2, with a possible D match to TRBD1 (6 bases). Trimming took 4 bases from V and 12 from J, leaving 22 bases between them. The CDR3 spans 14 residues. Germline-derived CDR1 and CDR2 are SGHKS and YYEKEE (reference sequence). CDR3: CASSPVGALMRDTF. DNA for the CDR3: TGTGCCAGCAGCCCGGTGGGGGCTCTGATGAGGGACACCTTC.

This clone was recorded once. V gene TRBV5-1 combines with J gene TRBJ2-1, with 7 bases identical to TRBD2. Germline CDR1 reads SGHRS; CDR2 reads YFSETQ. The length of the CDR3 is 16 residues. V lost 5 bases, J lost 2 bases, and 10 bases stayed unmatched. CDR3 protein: CASSRALAETYNEQFF. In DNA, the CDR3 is TGCGCCAGCAGTCGGGCCCTAGCGGAAACCTACAATGAGCAGTTCTTC. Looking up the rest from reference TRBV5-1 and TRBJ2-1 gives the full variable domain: KAGVTQTPRYLIKTRGQQVTLSCSPISGHRSVSWYQQTPGQGLQFLFEYFSETQRNKGNFPGRFSGRQFSNSRSEMNVSTLELGDSALYLCASSRALAETYNEQFFGPGTRLTVL.

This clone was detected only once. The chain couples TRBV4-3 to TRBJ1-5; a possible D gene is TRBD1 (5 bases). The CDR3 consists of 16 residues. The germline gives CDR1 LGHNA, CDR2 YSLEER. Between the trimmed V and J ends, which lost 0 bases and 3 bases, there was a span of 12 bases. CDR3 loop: CASSQEGPGFNQPQHF. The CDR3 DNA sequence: TGCGCCAGCAGCCAAGAGGGACCGGGTTTCAATCAGCCCCAGCATTTT.

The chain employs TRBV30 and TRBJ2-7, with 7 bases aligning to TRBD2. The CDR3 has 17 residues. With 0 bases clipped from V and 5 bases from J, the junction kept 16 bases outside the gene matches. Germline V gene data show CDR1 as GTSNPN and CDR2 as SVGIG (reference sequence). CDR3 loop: CAWSVEGWEGPTDEQYF. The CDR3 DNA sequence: TGTGCCTGGAGTGTAGAGGGGTGGGAGGGTCCTACCGACGAGCAGTACTTC.

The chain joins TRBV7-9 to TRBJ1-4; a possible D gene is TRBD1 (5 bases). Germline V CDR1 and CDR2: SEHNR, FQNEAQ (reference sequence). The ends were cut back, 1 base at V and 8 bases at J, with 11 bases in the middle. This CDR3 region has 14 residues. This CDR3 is CASSLGSGGEKLFF. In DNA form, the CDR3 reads TGTGCCAGCAGCTTAGGATCCGGGGGGGAAAAACTGTTTTTT.

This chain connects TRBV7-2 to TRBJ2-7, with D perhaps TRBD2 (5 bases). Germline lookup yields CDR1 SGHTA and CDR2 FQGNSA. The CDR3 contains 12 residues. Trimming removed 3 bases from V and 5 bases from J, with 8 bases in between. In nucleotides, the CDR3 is TGTGCCAGCAGCTTTGGCGGGCACGAGCAGTACTTC. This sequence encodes CASSFGGHEQYF.

CDR3 residues: CASSLEAGGSGGYTF. The CDR3 DNA is TGTGCCAGCAGCTTAGAGGCAGGGGGCTCTGGTGGCTACACCTTC. V is TRBV7-2 and J is TRBJ1-2; 8 nucleotides match TRBD1. V lost 1 base to trimming and J lost 7 bases; unmatched junction nucleotides: 8. The germline CDR1 and CDR2 sequences are SGHTA and FQGNSA. The CDR3 extends over 15 amino acids.

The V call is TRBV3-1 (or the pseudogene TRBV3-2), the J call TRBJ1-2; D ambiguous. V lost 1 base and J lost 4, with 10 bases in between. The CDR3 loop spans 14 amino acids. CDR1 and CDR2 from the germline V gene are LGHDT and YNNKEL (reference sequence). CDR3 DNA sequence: TGTGCCAGCAGCCAAGGTGCGGGCGCCTATGGCTACACCTTC. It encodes CASSQGAGAYGYTF.

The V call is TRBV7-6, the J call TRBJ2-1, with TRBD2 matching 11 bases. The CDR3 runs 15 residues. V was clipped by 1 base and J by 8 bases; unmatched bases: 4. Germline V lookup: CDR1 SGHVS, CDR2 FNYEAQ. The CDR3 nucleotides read TGTGCCAGCAGCTTAGTGGGACTAGCGGCGGATGAGCAGTTCTTC. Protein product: CASSLVGLAADEQFF.

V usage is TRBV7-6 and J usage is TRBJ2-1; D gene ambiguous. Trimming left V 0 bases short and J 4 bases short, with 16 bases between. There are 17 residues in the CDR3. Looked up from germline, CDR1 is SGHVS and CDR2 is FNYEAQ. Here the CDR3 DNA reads TGTGCCAGCAGCTTAGCGGTATCTCCAGTCTTGTACAATGAGCAGTTCTTC. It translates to CASSLAVSPVLYNEQFF. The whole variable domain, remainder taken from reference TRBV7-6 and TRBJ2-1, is GAGVSQSPRYKVTKRGQDVALRCDPISGHVSLYWYRQALGQGPEFLTYFNYEAQQDKSGLPNDRFSAERPEGSISTLTIQRTEQRDSAMYRCASSLAVSPVLYNEQFFGPGTRLTVL.

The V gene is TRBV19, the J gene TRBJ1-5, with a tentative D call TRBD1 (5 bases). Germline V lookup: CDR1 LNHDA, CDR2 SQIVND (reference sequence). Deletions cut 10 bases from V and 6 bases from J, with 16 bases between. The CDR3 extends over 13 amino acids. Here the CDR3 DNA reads TGTGCCACCTGGGGGAGGGCGAGTCAGCCCCAGCATTTT. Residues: CATWGRASQPQHF.

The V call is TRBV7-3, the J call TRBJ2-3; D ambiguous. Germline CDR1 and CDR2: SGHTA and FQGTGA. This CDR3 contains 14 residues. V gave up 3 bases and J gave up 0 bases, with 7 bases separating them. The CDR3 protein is CASSLTPSTDTQYF. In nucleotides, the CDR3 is TGTGCCAGCAGCTTGACACCTAGCACAGATACGCAGTATTTT. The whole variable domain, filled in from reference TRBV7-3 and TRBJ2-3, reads GAGVSQTPSNKVTEKGKYVELRCDPISGHTALYWYRQSLGQGPEFLIYFQGTGAADDSGLPNDRFFAVRPEGSVSTLKIQRTERGDSAVYLCASSLTPSTDTQYFGPGTRLTVL.

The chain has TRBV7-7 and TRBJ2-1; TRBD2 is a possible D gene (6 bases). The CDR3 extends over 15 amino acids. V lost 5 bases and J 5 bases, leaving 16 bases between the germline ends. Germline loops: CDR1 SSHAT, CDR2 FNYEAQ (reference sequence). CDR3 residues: CASSLRAQRDNEQFF. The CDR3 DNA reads TGTGCCAGCAGCCTCCGGGCCCAGCGGGACAATGAGCAGTTCTTC. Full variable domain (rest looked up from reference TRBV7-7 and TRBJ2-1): GAGVSQSPRYKVTKRGQDVTLRCDPISSHATLYWYQQALGQGPEFLTYFNYEAQPDKSGLPSDRFSAERPEGSISTLTIQRTEQRDSAMYRCASSLRAQRDNEQFFGPGTRLTVL.

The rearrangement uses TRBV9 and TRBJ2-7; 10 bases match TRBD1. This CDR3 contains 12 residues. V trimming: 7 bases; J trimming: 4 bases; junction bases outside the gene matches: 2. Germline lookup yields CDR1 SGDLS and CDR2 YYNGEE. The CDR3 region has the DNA TGTGCCAGCGGACAGGGGGGGTACGAGCAGTACTTC. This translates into CASGQGGYEQYF.